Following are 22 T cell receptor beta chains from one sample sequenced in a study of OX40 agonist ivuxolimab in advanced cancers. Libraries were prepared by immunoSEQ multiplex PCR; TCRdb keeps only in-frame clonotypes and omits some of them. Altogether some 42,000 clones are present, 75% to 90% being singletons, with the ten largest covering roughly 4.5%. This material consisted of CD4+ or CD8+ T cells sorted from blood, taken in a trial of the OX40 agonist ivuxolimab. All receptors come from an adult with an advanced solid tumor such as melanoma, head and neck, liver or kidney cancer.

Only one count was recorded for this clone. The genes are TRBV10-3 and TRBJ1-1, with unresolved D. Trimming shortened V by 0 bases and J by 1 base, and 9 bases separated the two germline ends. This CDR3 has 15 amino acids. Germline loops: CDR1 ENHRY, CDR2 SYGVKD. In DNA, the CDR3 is TGTGCCATCAGTGAGTCAGTCTGGCAGAACACTGAAGCTTTCTTT. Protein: CAISESVWQNTEAFF.

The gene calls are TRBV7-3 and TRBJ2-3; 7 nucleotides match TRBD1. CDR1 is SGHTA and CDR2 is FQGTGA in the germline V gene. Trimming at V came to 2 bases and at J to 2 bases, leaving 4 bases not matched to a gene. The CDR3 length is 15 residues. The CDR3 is CASSLQGVYTDTQYF. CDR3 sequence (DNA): TGTGCCAGCAGCTTACAGGGGGTCTACACAGATACGCAGTATTTT. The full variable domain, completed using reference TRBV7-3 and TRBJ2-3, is GAGVSQTPSNKVTEKGKYVELRCDPISGHTALYWYRQSLGQGPEFLIYFQGTGAADDSGLPNDRFFAVRPEGSVSTLKIQRTERGDSAVYLCASSLQGVYTDTQYFGPGTRLTVL.

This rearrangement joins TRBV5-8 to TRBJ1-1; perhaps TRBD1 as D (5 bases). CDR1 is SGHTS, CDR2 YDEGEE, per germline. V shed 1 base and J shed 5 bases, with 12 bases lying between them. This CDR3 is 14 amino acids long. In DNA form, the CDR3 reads TGTGCCAGCAGCTTGAGCGGGGCGCGAACTGAAGCTTTCTTT. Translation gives CASSLSGARTEAFF.

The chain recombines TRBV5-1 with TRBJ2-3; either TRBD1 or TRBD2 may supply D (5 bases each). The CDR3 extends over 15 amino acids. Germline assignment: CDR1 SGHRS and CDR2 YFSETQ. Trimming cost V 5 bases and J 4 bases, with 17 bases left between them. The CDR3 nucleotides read TGCGCCAGCAGGTCCGGGACGGCGGGCCCAGATACGCAGTATTTT. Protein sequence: CASRSGTAGPDTQYF.

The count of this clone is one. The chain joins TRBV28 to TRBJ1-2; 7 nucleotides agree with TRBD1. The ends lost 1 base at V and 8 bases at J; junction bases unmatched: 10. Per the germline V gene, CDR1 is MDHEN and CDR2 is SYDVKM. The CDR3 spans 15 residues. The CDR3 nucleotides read TGTGCCAGCAGTTTATCAACCGGGACAGTGGGGGGCTACACCTTC. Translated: CASSLSTGTVGGYTF.

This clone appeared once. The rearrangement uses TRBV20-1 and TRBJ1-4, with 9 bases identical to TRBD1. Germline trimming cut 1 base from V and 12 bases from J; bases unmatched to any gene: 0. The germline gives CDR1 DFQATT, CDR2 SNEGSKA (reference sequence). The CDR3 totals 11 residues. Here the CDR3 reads CSARGDRELFF. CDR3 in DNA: TGCAGTGCTAGAGGGGACAGGGAACTGTTTTTT.

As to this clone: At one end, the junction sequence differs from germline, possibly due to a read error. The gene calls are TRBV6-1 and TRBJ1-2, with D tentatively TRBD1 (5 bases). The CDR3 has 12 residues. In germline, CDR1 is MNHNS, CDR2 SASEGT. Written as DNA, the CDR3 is TGTGCCAGCAGTCCCAGGGAGGGCATCGGTGGCTTC. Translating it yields CASSPREGIGGF.

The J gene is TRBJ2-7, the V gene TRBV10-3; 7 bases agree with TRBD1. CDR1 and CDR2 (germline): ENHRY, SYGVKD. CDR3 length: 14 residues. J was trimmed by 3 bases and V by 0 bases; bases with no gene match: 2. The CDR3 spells CAISESGDSYEQYF. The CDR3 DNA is TGTGCCATCAGTGAGTCTGGGGACAGCTACGAGCAGTACTTC.

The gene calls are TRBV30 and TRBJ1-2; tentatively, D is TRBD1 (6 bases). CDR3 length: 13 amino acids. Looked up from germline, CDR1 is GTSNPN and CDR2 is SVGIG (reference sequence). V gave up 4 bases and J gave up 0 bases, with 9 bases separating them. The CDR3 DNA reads TGTGCCTGGATTCAGGGGACTAACTATGGCTACACCTTC. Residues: CAWIQGTNYGYTF. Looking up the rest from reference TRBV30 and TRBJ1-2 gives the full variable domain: SQTIHQWPATLVQPVGSPLSLECTVEGTSNPNLYWYRQAAGRGLQLLFYSVGIGQISSEVPQNLSASRPQDRQFILSSKKLLLSDSGFYLCAWIQGTNYGYTFGSGTRLTVV.

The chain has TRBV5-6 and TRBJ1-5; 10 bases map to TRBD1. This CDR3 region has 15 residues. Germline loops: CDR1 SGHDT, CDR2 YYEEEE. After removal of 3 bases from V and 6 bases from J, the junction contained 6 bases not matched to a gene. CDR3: CASSSGTGDPQPQHF. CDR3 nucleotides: TGTGCCAGCAGCTCCGGGACAGGGGACCCTCAGCCCCAGCATTTT.

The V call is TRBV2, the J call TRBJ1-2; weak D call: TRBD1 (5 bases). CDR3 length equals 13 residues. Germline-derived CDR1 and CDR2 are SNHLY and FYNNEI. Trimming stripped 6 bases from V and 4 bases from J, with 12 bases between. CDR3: CASRPPGPYGYTF. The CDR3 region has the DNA TGTGCCAGCAGGCCTCCAGGGCCCTATGGCTACACCTTC. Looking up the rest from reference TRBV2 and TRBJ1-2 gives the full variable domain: EPEVTQTPSHQVTQMGQEVILRCVPISNHLYFYWYRQILGQKVEFLVSFYNNEISEKSEIFDDQFSVERPDGSNFTLKIRSTKLEDSAMYFCASRPPGPYGYTFGSGTRLTVV.

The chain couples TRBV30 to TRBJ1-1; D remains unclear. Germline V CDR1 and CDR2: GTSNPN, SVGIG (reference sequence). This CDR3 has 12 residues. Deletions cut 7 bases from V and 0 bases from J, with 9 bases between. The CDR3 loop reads CASVHMNTEAFF. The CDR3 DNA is TGTGCCTCTGTCCATATGAACACTGAAGCTTTCTTT.

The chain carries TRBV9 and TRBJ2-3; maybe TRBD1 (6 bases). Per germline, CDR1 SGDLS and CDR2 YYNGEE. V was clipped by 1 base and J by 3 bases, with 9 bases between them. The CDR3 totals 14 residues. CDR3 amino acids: CASSVQGQTDTQYF. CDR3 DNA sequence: TGTGCCAGCAGCGTACAGGGACAAACAGATACGCAGTATTTT.

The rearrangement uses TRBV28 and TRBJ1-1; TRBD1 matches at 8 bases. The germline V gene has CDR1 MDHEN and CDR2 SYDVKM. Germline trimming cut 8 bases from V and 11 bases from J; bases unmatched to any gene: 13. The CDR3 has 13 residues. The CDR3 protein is CASLLGQGRGAFF. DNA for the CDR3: TGTGCCAGCCTCCTCGGACAGGGTCGAGGGGCTTTCTTT.

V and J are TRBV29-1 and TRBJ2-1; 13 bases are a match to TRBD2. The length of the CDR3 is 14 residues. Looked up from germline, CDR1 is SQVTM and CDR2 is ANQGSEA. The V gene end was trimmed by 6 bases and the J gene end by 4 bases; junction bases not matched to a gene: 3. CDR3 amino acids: CSVGTSGIYNEQFF. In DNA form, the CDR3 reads TGCAGCGTAGGGACTAGCGGGATTTACAATGAGCAGTTCTTC.

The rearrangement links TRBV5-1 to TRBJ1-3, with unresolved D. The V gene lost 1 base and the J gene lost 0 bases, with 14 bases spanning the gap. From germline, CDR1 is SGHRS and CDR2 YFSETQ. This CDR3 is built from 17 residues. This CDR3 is CASSLLSGQSSGNTIYF. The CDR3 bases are TGCGCCAGCAGCTTGTTGTCAGGCCAAAGCTCTGGAAACACCATATATTTT.

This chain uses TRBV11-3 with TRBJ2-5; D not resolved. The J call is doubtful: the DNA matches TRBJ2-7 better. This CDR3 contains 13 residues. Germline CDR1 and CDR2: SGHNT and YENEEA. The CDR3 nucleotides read TGTGCCAGCAGCTTAGATCGAAACTACGAGCAGTACTTC. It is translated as CASSLDRNYEQYF.

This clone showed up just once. CDR3 sequence reads: CASSSDTYNEQFF. The CDR3, as DNA: TGTGCCAGCAGCAGCGACACTTACAATGAGCAGTTCTTC. J is TRBJ2-1 and V is TRBV7-3; no clear D. The CDR3 length is 13 residues. Germline values: CDR1 SGHTA, CDR2 FQGTGA. Trimming took 5 bases from V and 4 from J, leaving 9 bases between them.

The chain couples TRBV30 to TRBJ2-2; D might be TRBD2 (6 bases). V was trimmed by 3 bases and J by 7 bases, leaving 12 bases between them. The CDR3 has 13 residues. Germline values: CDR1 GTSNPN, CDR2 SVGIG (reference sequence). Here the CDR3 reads CAWREGLHGELFF. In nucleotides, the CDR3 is TGTGCCTGGAGGGAGGGACTCCACGGGGAGCTGTTTTTT.

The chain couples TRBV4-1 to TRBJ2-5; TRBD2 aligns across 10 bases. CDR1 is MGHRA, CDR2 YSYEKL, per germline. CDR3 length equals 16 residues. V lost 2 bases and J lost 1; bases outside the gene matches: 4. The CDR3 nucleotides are TGCGCCAGCAGCCAACGACTAGCGGGCTTCCAAGAGACCCAGTACTTC. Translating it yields CASSQRLAGFQETQYF.

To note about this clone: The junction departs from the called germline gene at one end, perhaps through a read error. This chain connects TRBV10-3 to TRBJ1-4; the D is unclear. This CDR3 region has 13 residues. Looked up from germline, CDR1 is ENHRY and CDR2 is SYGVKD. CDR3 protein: CASGYATDEKLFF. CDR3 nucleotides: TGTGCCAGCGGATATGCAACTGATGAAAAACTGTTTTTT.

As DNA, the CDR3 is TGTGCCAGCACCCCGACAGGCTTACTGCTTTTGGACGAGCAGTACTTC. Residues: CASTPTGLLLLDEQYF. The chain combines TRBV28 with TRBJ2-7; D possibly corresponds to TRBD1 (6 bases). Germline-derived CDR1 and CDR2 are MDHEN and SYDVKM. CDR3 length: 16 amino acids. Trimming took 7 bases from V and 5 from J, leaving 24 bases between them.